This T cell receptor beta chain was documented in a study of blood T cell repertoires in COVID-19. CDR1 SGHVS and CDR2 FNYEAQ come from the germline V gene. V lost 3 bases and J 3 bases, leaving 11 bases between the germline ends. There are 15 residues in the CDR3. Contact with a PCR-confirmed or clinician-diagnosed COVID-19 case occurred within 2 weeks of entry. TCRdb keeps only in-frame clones here, not all; method: immunoSEQ multiplex PCR. The table shows some 240,000 clones, with about 85% occurring only once. Sequencing was performed on PBMCs or T cells enriched from blood (not recorded which). This sequence originates from a woman between 45 and 60 years old who had been exposed to COVID-19. J is TRBJ2-2 and V is TRBV7-6, with a weak D call TRBD1 (6 bases). CDR3 loop: CASSFDRSDTGELFF. In DNA form, the CDR3 reads TGTGCCAGCAGCTTTGACAGGTCGGACACCGGGGAGCTGTTTTTT.